This TCR beta chain was documented in a study of blood T cell repertoires in COVID-19. Looking at the study overall: From the United States, Italy and Spain came samples of acute and convalescent COVID-19. The cDNA or gDNA used as material had been derived from T cells, B-cell-depleted T cells, or PBMCs.

The authors' processing: Counts of nucleated cells, estimated from reference gene primer amplification, were obtained. Clones were read by immunoSEQ multiplex PCR, and TCRdb kept only the in-frame ones, dropping some. V, J and clone size reflect that table, while D and trimming were determined from the DNA. The table shows about 220,000 clones, with around three quarters occurring only once. Trimming removed 2 bases from V and 6 bases from J; junction bases left unmatched: 4. This CDR3 contains 15 residues. The V gene's germline CDR1 is LGHDT and CDR2 YNNKEL (reference sequence). The chain combines TRBV3-1 (or the pseudogene TRBV3-2) with TRBJ2-3; 11 nucleotides line up with TRBD2. This TCR was recovered from a woman aged 70-85 years with acute or convalescent COVID-19. The sample comprised peripheral blood. The CDR3 sequence: CASSQLAGGPDTQYF. The CDR3 DNA follows: TGTGCCAGCAGCCAACTAGCGGGGGGTCCCGATACGCAGTATTTT.